One sample yielded the 25 T cell receptor beta chains listed below, sequenced in a study of T cells in pancreatic ductal adenocarcinoma. TCRdb's copy holds only in-frame clones and misses some; the assay was immunoSEQ multiplex PCR. Here the sample spans roughly 100,000 clones, roughly 96% being singletons. Selected pancreatic ductal adenocarcinoma patients had undergone surgery without neoadjuvant therapy. Sequencing was done on a sample of PBMCs. The receptors shown here come from a human donor with pancreatic ductal adenocarcinoma.

J is TRBJ1-4 and V is TRBV18; 9 bases map to TRBD1. Germline CDR1 KGHSH, CDR2 LQKENI. The CDR3 is 14 residues long. Trimming removed 6 bases from V and 6 bases from J; junction bases left unmatched: 5. Here the CDR3 reads CASSPGQGHEKLFF. The CDR3 DNA reads TGTGCCAGCTCGCCGGGACAGGGACATGAAAAACTGTTTTTT.

The J gene is TRBJ2-5, the V gene TRBV10-3; possibly TRBD2 for D (5 bases). CDR3 length: 16 residues. The V end was cut by 0 bases, the J end by 2 bases, with 13 bases between. Per germline, CDR1 ENHRY and CDR2 SYGVKD. This CDR3 reads CAISESERQQQETQYF. The CDR3 DNA reads TGTGCCATCAGTGAGTCGGAGCGGCAGCAACAAGAGACCCAGTACTTC.

The chain is built from TRBV7-9 and TRBJ1-2; 8 bases are a match to TRBD1. Trimming at V came to 3 bases and at J to 0 bases, leaving 3 bases not matched to a gene. The germline gives CDR1 SEHNR, CDR2 FQNEAQ (reference sequence). The CDR3 has 15 residues. This CDR3 is CASSLGQEANYGYTF. DNA for the CDR3: TGTGCCAGCAGCTTGGGACAGGAGGCTAACTATGGCTACACCTTC.

The V call is TRBV5-1, the J call TRBJ2-1; D is possibly TRBD2 (5 bases). From germline, CDR1 is SGHRS and CDR2 YFSETQ. The CDR3 covers 13 residues. Trimming shortened V by 5 bases and J by 4 bases, and 10 bases separated the two germline ends. The CDR3 is CASSLANYNEQFF. CDR3 nucleotide sequence: TGCGCCAGCAGTTTAGCGAATTACAATGAGCAGTTCTTC.

V usage is TRBV9 and J usage is TRBJ2-3, with TRBD1 matching 9 bases. Germline V gives CDR1 SGDLS, CDR2 YYNGEE. The V and J ends lost 3 bases and 5 bases, in that order; junction bases with no gene match: 4. This CDR3 comprises 14 residues. In DNA, the CDR3 is TGTGCCAGCAGCGCTCGACAGGGGGGAGATACGCAGTATTTT. Its translation: CASSARQGGDTQYF.

The V gene is TRBV18, the J gene TRBJ1-3, with 7 bases fitting TRBD1. The V and J ends lost 6 bases and 4 bases, in that order; junction bases with no gene match: 6. CDR1 is KGHSH and CDR2 is LQKENI in the germline V gene. CDR3 size: 14 residues. The CDR3 DNA reads TGTGCCAGCTCCCCCCGGGACAGCGGAAACACCATATATTTT. It translates to CASSPRDSGNTIYF.

The chain uses TRBV19 and TRBJ2-3; 8 bases line up with TRBD2. Per the germline V gene, CDR1 is LNHDA and CDR2 is SQIVND (reference sequence). The CDR3 runs to 15 residues. With 4 bases clipped from V and 10 bases from J, the junction kept 13 bases outside the gene matches. Here the CDR3 DNA reads TGTGCCAGTAGTACCCCACCGGGACTAGAGGGTCCGCAGTATTTT. Protein sequence: CASSTPPGLEGPQYF.

The gene calls are TRBV5-4 and TRBJ2-3; the D gene is possibly TRBD2 (5 bases). Germline V lookup: CDR1 SGHNT, CDR2 YYREEE (reference sequence). V gave up 4 bases and J gave up 5 bases, with 14 bases separating them. The CDR3 covers 14 residues. The CDR3 sequence: CASSSGGFGDTQYF. The CDR3 DNA follows: TGTGCCAGCAGCAGCGGAGGATTTGGAGATACGCAGTATTTT. The variable domain in full, with the rest retrieved from reference TRBV5-4 and TRBJ2-3, is ETGVTQSPTHLIKTRGQQVTLRCSSQSGHNTVSWYQQALGQGPQFIFQYYREEENGRGNFPPRFSGLQFPNYSSELNVNALELDDSALYLCASSSGGFGDTQYFGPGTRLTVL.

This sequence joins TRBV7-2 and TRBJ2-1, with D tentatively TRBD1 (7 bases). Trimming shortened V by 2 bases and J by 8 bases, and 22 bases separated the two germline ends. This CDR3 is 17 amino acids long. CDR1 is SGHTA and CDR2 is FQGNSA in the germline V gene. The CDR3 is CASSLRTGGDFGDEQFF. In DNA form, the CDR3 reads TGTGCCAGCAGCTTACGGACAGGCGGGGATTTTGGCGATGAGCAGTTCTTC.

V usage is TRBV2 and J usage is TRBJ2-6; D is ambiguous. The germline V gene has CDR1 SNHLY and CDR2 FYNNEI. V was shortened by 10 bases and J by 6 bases, with 10 bases between the two germline ends. The CDR3 spans 12 residues. DNA for the CDR3: TGTGCCACAAGGTGGGCGGCCAACGTCCTGACTTTC. It encodes CATRWAANVLTF.

This chain joins TRBV18 and TRBJ1-1, with 9 positions matching TRBD1. This CDR3 spans 17 amino acids. Losses at the gene ends were 6 bases for V and 3 bases for J; bases not matched to a gene: 14. Germline V lookup: CDR1 KGHSH, CDR2 LQKENI. CDR3 sequence: CASSRQGGLARDTEAFF. The CDR3 nucleotides are TGTGCCAGCTCCCGACAGGGGGGGCTAGCTAGGGACACTGAAGCTTTCTTT.

The chain links TRBV11-3 to TRBJ1-1; TRBD1 agrees at 7 bases. The CDR3 is 19 residues long. V lost 0 bases, J lost 4 bases, and 17 bases stayed unmatched. Germline V CDR1 and CDR2: SGHNT, YENEEA. The CDR3 sequence: CASSLDKARDSHEGTEAFF. Written as DNA, the CDR3 is TGTGCCAGCAGCTTAGATAAAGCCCGGGACAGCCATGAAGGCACTGAAGCTTTCTTT.

The genes are TRBV4-1 and TRBJ2-7, with a weak D call TRBD1 (6 bases). CDR3 length: 14 amino acids. From germline, CDR1 is MGHRA and CDR2 YSYEKL. Trimming took off 2 bases at V and 1 base at J, with 9 bases between the two ends. The CDR3 here is CASSQQGISYEQYF. CDR3 coding DNA: TGCGCCAGCAGCCAACAGGGGATTTCCTACGAGCAGTACTTC.

J is TRBJ2-3 and V is TRBV29-1, with a tentative D call TRBD2 (6 bases). The germline V and J ends were trimmed by 5 bases and 6 bases, with 15 bases remaining between them. Looked up from germline, CDR1 is SQVTM and CDR2 is ANQGSEA. This CDR3 is 13 amino acids long. In DNA form, the CDR3 reads TGCAGCGTTACGGGAGTCCCGGGTGATACGCAGTATTTT. Translated: CSVTGVPGDTQYF.

The chain joins TRBV18 to TRBJ1-1, with TRBD1 as a possible D gene (5 bases). This CDR3 spans 17 amino acids. V lost 2 bases and J 4 bases, leaving 20 bases between the germline ends. Germline V gene sequence: CDR1 KGHSH, CDR2 LQKENI. The CDR3: CASSPTLQGLRGTEAFF. The CDR3 DNA is TGTGCCAGCTCACCAACTCTGCAGGGACTAAGGGGCACTGAAGCTTTCTTT. Together with reference TRBV18 and TRBJ1-1, the CDR3 gives the full variable domain: NAGVMQNPRHLVRRRGQEARLRCSPMKGHSHVYWYRQLPEEGLKFMVYLQKENIIDESGMPKERFSAEFPKEGPSILRIQQVVRGDSAAYFCASSPTLQGLRGTEAFFGQGTRLTVV.

The J gene is TRBJ2-7, the V gene TRBV6-5, with 11 positions matching TRBD2. The CDR3 is made up of 15 amino acids. The trim removed 5 bases at V and 3 bases at J, leaving 6 bases unmatched. The germline V gene encodes CDR1 MNHEY and CDR2 SVGAGI. For the CDR3, the DNA is TGTGCCAGCAGTCCCGGGACTAGCGGATACTACGAGCAGTACTTC. It codes for CASSPGTSGYYEQYF.

The chain joins TRBV28 to TRBJ2-1; 11 bases are shared with TRBD2. The V gene end was trimmed by 6 bases and the J gene end by 7 bases; junction bases not matched to a gene: 14. CDR1 MDHEN and CDR2 SYDVKM come from the germline V gene. This CDR3 comprises 17 residues. This CDR3 is CASSPLAGGPVANEQFF. CDR3 nucleotides: TGTGCCAGCAGCCCATTAGCGGGAGGGCCGGTGGCGAATGAGCAGTTCTTC.

The chain links TRBV5-6 to TRBJ2-6; a weak D match, TRBD2 (5 bases). The CDR3 totals 17 residues. V shed 4 bases and J shed 0 bases, with 14 bases lying between them. Germline V CDR1 and CDR2: SGHDT, YYEEEE. As DNA, the CDR3 is TGTGCCAGCAGCGCGGGTGGGTGGTTCTCTGGGGCCAACGTCCTGACTTTC. The encoded protein is CASSAGGWFSGANVLTF.

This rearrangement joins TRBV2 to TRBJ2-5; no definite D call. Trimming stripped 7 bases from V and 3 bases from J, with 18 bases between. The germline V gene encodes CDR1 SNHLY and CDR2 FYNNEI. The CDR3 runs 15 residues. The chain's CDR3 is CASIIRFDFKETQYF. CDR3 nucleotide sequence: TGTGCCAGCATAATTCGATTTGACTTTAAAGAGACCCAGTACTTC.

The chain links TRBV5-1 to TRBJ2-7; D gene unclear. Germline values: CDR1 SGHRS, CDR2 YFSETQ. The V end was cut by 4 bases, the J end by 2 bases, with 7 bases between. This CDR3 comprises 12 residues. CDR3 sequence (DNA): TGCGCCAGCAGCCCCGGTACCTACGAGCAGTACTTC. This encodes CASSPGTYEQYF. The full variable domain, with the rest looked up from reference TRBV5-1 and TRBJ2-7, is KAGVTQTPRYLIKTRGQQVTLSCSPISGHRSVSWYQQTPGQGLQFLFEYFSETQRNKGNFPGRFSGRQFSNSRSEMNVSTLELGDSALYLCASSPGTYEQYFGPGTRLTVT.

This CDR3 reads CAWSGLGGWEKLFF. The CDR3 coding sequence is TGTGCCTGGAGCGGGTTGGGGGGTTGGGAAAAACTGTTTTTT. The genes are TRBV30 and TRBJ1-4; tentatively, D is TRBD1 (5 bases). Germline assignment: CDR1 GTSNPN and CDR2 SVGIG (reference sequence). The CDR3 totals 14 residues. V gave up 3 bases and J gave up 8 bases, with 16 bases separating them.

V is TRBV5-1 and J is TRBJ1-2, with a weak D call TRBD1 (5 bases). V dropped 2 bases and J dropped 4 bases, with 12 bases sitting between them. CDR3 length equals 14 residues. Germline V gene sequence: CDR1 SGHRS, CDR2 YFSETQ. The CDR3 loop is CASSFDRQAYGYTF. Written as DNA, the CDR3 is TGCGCCAGCAGCTTCGACAGACAAGCCTATGGCTACACCTTC.

The chain is built from TRBV7-3 and TRBJ2-1, with 7 bases fitting TRBD2. V gave up 4 bases and J gave up 2 bases; unmatched junction bases: 2. The CDR3 has 14 amino acids. Germline V gives CDR1 SGHTA, CDR2 FQGTGA. CDR3 loop: CASSSSGTYNEQFF. The DNA of the CDR3 is TGTGCCAGCAGCTCTAGCGGCACCTACAATGAGCAGTTCTTC.

The chain employs TRBV9 and TRBJ1-1; 7 nucleotides line up with TRBD1. CDR1 SGDLS and CDR2 YYNGEE come from the germline V gene. This CDR3 spans 13 amino acids. J was trimmed by 11 bases and V by 0 bases; bases with no gene match: 7. CDR3 protein: CASSVAEGGLAFF. CDR3 nucleotide sequence: TGTGCCAGCAGCGTAGCGGAAGGGGGCTTGGCTTTCTTT. The full variable domain, completed using reference TRBV9 and TRBJ1-1, is DSGVTQTPKHLITATGQRVTLRCSPRSGDLSVYWYQQSLDQGLQFLIQYYNGEERAKGNILERFSAQQFPDLHSELNLSSLELGDSALYFCASSVAEGGLAFFGQGTRLTVV.

The chain uses TRBV6-1 and TRBJ2-5; 12 bases are a match to TRBD2. CDR3 length equals 15 residues. The V gene end was trimmed by 3 bases and the J gene end by 4 bases; junction bases not matched to a gene: 3. CDR1 is MNHNS, CDR2 SASEGT, per germline. The CDR3 here is CASSEGLAGLETQYF. DNA of the CDR3: TGTGCCAGCAGTGAGGGACTAGCGGGCTTAGAGACCCAGTACTTC.